The 14 T cell receptor beta chains given below trace back to one sample, sequenced in a study of neurological immune-mediated disorders (dated by TCRdb to the late 2010s). The library was prepared using 5' RACE. Data came from an Illumina HiSeq 2500. TCRdb reprocessing: public reads trimmed at Q25 with fastp, clones called with MiXCR, in-frame beta chains kept. CDR3 protein duplicates are merged, each entry listing the most common genes and DNA. This sample lists about 62,000 distinct CDR3 sequences; about 3.5% were detected once. The ten largest account for 2.2% of the sample. The sample comprised PBMCs. The receptor set was obtained from a woman aged 45-65 years with multiple sclerosis.

This clonotype came up many times. The chain links TRBV7-2 to TRBJ2-7; no clear D. V gave up 4 bases and J gave up 6 bases, with 13 bases separating them. Germline V gives CDR1 SGHTA, CDR2 FQGNSA. The length of the CDR3 is 13 residues. The CDR3 DNA is TGTGCCAGCAGCTGGCCCGGCCTGGGCGAGCAGTACTTC. Its translation is CASSWPGLGEQYF. The whole variable domain, filled in from reference TRBV7-2 and TRBJ2-7, reads GAGVSQSPSNKVTEKGKDVELRCDPISGHTALYWYRQSLGQGLEFLIYFQGNSAPDKSGLPSDRFSAERTGGSVSTLTIQRTQQEDSAVYLCASSWPGLGEQYFGPGTRLTVT.

This clonotype was counted at least ten times. The gene calls are TRBV20-1 and TRBJ2-7; D may match TRBD1 or TRBD2 (5 bases each). V was shortened by 3 bases and J by 4 bases, with 16 bases between the two germline ends. CDR1 is DFQATT, CDR2 SNEGSKA, per germline (reference sequence). The CDR3 runs 14 residues. The CDR3 region is CSASPPGGGYEQYF. As DNA, the CDR3 is TGCAGTGCTAGTCCCCCGGGTGGGGGTTACGAGCAGTACTTC.

The CDR3 DNA follows: TGTGCCATCGGGCTGAGGACCGGGGAGCTGTTTTTT. This sequence encodes CAIGLRTGELFF. The chain carries TRBV10-3 and TRBJ2-2, with D uncertain. The V end lost 8 bases, the J end lost 5 bases, and 9 bases lay between the germline ends. From germline, CDR1 is ENHRY and CDR2 SYGVKD. This CDR3 region has 12 residues.

This clonotype appeared many times. V usage is TRBV29-1 and J usage is TRBJ2-2; tentatively, D is TRBD1 or TRBD2 (7 bases each). The CDR3 has 14 residues. Germline V gene data show CDR1 as SQVTM and CDR2 as ANQGSEA. The V and J ends lost 7 bases and 2 bases respectively, with 14 bases between them. The CDR3 reads CSAGGTVNTGELFF. The CDR3 DNA reads TGCAGCGCCGGGGGGACAGTTAACACCGGGGAGCTGTTTTTT.

The J gene is TRBJ2-7, the V gene TRBV24-1; the D is unclear. Trimming left V 12 bases short and J 9 bases short, with 8 bases between. The CDR3 has 8 residues. CDR1 is KGHDR and CDR2 is SFDVKD in the germline V gene. CDR3 loop: CASSGQYF. The DNA of the CDR3 is TGTGCCTCCTCAGGGCAGTACTTC.

This clonotype was seen ten or more times. J is TRBJ2-2 and V is TRBV7-9; tentative D call: TRBD1 (6 bases). Germline V gene sequence: CDR1 SEHNR, CDR2 FQNEAQ (reference sequence). The CDR3 is 14 amino acids. V shed 3 bases and J shed 7 bases, with 12 bases lying between them. This CDR3 is CASSFNRVGGELFF. CDR3 DNA sequence: TGTGCCAGCAGCTTCAACAGGGTAGGCGGGGAGCTGTTTTTT.

This clonotype has a count of ten or more. V gene TRBV4-3 combines with J gene TRBJ2-7, with unresolved D. From germline, CDR1 is LGHNA and CDR2 YSLEER. V was cut by 0 bases and J by 0 bases, with 12 bases left in between. This CDR3 contains 16 residues. CDR3 coding DNA: TGCGCCAGCAGCCAAGAGGTAGCAGTCAGCTCCTACGAGCAGTACTTC. As protein: CASSQEVAVSSYEQYF.

This clonotype was picked up many times. The chain carries TRBV12-3 or TRBV12-4 and TRBJ1-1; TRBD1 agrees at 7 bases. The CDR3 has 14 residues. V gave up 3 bases and J gave up 8 bases; unmatched junction bases: 9. The CDR3 sequence: CASSFSNRDREAFF. The CDR3 nucleotides read TGTGCCAGCAGTTTCTCAAACAGGGACAGAGAAGCTTTCTTT.

This clonotype was picked up many times. The chain carries TRBV20-1 and TRBJ2-6; tentative D call: TRBD1 (5 bases). Trimming shortened V by 1 base and J by 4 bases, and 17 bases separated the two germline ends. CDR1 DFQATT and CDR2 SNEGSKA come from the germline V gene (reference sequence). CDR3 length: 17 amino acids. The CDR3 DNA sequence: TGCAGTGCTAGAGCAGGGCCAGGAAGGTCCGGGGCCAACGTCCTGACTTTC. Translating it yields CSARAGPGRSGANVLTF.

Many counts were recorded for this clonotype. The chain uses TRBV29-1 and TRBJ1-2; TRBD1 aligns across 9 bases. This CDR3 contains 13 residues. V lost 5 bases, J lost 2 bases, and 3 bases stayed unmatched. Germline CDR1 reads SQVTM; CDR2 reads ANQGSEA. The CDR3 sequence is CSVSGQGNYGYTF. The CDR3, as DNA: TGCAGCGTTTCGGGACAGGGCAACTATGGCTACACCTTC. Based on the CDR3 plus reference TRBV29-1 and TRBJ1-2, the full variable domain is SAVISQKPSRDICQRGTSLTIQCQVDSQVTMMFWYRQQPGQSLTLIATANQGSEATYESGFVIDKFPISRPNLTFSTLTVSNMSPEDSSIYLCSVSGQGNYGYTFGSGTRLTVV.

This clonotype was counted ten times or more. The rearrangement links TRBV18 to TRBJ2-7; possibly TRBD1 for D (6 bases). Per the germline V gene, CDR1 is KGHSH and CDR2 is LQKENI. CDR3 length: 13 residues. V dropped 2 bases and J dropped 2 bases, with 7 bases sitting between them. CDR3: CASSPAGAYEQYF. DNA of the CDR3: TGTGCCAGCTCACCAGCAGGGGCCTACGAGCAGTACTTC.

This clonotype was recorded many times. The junction and the germline gene differ at one end; a read error may be behind it. CDR3 amino acids: CSAREPGPTPRSGYTF. CDR3 in DNA: TGCAGTGCTCGAGAACCTGGACCGACTCCACGGTCTGGCTACACCTTC. The chain uses TRBV20-1 and TRBJ1-2, with no clear D. CDR1 is DFQATT and CDR2 is SNEGSKA in the germline V gene (reference sequence). The CDR3 totals 16 residues.

This clonotype was counted many times. The V and J genes are TRBV27 and TRBJ1-5; no firm D call. Trimming took off 3 bases at V and 3 bases at J, with 9 bases between the two ends. Looked up from germline, CDR1 is MNHEY and CDR2 is SMNVEV (reference sequence). The CDR3 length is 14 residues. CDR3 residues: CASSLVGFNQPQHF. The DNA of the CDR3 is TGTGCCAGCAGTTTGGTAGGATTCAATCAGCCCCAGCATTTT.

To note about this clonotype: Given a much more abundant clone one base away, this may be a read error. A read error is likely, as this CDR3 ends without the conserved phenylalanine or tryptophan. V gene TRBV7-9 combines with J gene TRBJ2-2, with D possibly being TRBD2 (5 bases). Trimming left V 4 bases short and J 4 bases short, with 13 bases between. CDR3 length equals 15 residues. Germline-derived CDR1 and CDR2 are SEHNR and FQNEAQ (reference sequence). Here the CDR3 reads CASSSSSIRTGELFC. DNA of the CDR3: TGTGCCAGCAGCTCTAGCTCGATTCGCACCGGGGAGCTGTTTTGT.